Listed below are T cell receptor beta chains from one sample, sequenced in a study of cytomegalovirus exposure and HLA in healthy donors. Generated by immunoSEQ multiplex PCR, the TCRdb table keeps only in-frame clones and is missing some. The profile shows around 160,000 clones, roughly 80% of them singletons. The sequenced material came from PBMCs. These receptors were taken from a male donor in good health and CMV-seropositive. The CDR3 runs from the conserved cysteine through the conserved F or W. D genes are given only for firm matches. Clone size is not always given. Where it is, it says once, few, many or a class for expanded clones.

.	TRBV5-6	18	TRBD2	TRBJ2-3	TGTGCCAGCAGCTTGGGACCGGGAGGGAGGGTCGGAACAGATACGCAGTATTTT	CASSLGPGGRVGTDTQYF
.	TRBV6-1	14	TRBD1	TRBJ2-3	TGTGCCAGCAGTGTGACAGGGGCCCAGGATACGCAGTATTTT	CASSVTGAQDTQYF
.	TRBV27	15	TRBD1	TRBJ2-7	TGTGCCAGCAGTTCTCCGGGACAGGGAGGAGGTCAGCAGTACTTC	CASSSPGQGGGQQYF
.	TRBV28	17	TRBD1	TRBJ1-4	TGTGCCAGCAGTGCCTCCGGGACAGGGGGCGCGGGTGAAAAACTGTTTTTT	CASSASGTGGAGEKLFF
.	TRBV2	16	TRBD1	TRBJ2-4	TGTGCCAGCAGTATTATAGGGGGCGAGGCCAAAAACATTCAGTACTTC	CASSIIGGEAKNIQYF
.	TRBV7-9	16	.	TRBJ2-1	TGTGCCAGCAGCTCGATGTCGGGAGAGCGGTATGATGAGCAGTTCTTC	CASSSMSGERYDEQFF
.	TRBV7-9	11	.	TRBJ1-1	TGTGCCAGCAGCCCTCTGACTGAAGCTTTCTTT	CASSPLTEAFF
.	TRBV6-6	16	.	TRBJ1-3	TGTGCCAGCAGTTACTCAGGGGAGGATTCTGGAAACACCATATATTTT	CASSYSGEDSGNTIYF
.	TRBV4-2	14	.	TRBJ2-3	TGTGCCAGCAGCCAATTCCAGGACACAGATACGCAGTATTTT	CASSQFQDTDTQYF
few	TRBV29-1	13	.	TRBJ1-4	TGCAGCGTCTCCCCAGGGTCTAATGAAAAACTGTTTTTT	CSVSPGSNEKLFF
.	TRBV6-1	16	.	TRBJ1-3	TGTGCCAGCAGTGAAAGTGTCGACTACTCTGGAAACACCATATATTTT	CASSESVDYSGNTIYF
.	TRBV7-9	15	TRBD1	TRBJ1-2	TGTGCCAGCAGCTTAGCGGGCAGGGGGTACTATGGCTACACCTTC	CASSLAGRGYYGYTF
.	TRBV4-3	14	TRBD1	TRBJ1-6	TGCGCCAGCAGCCAGGACAGGGATAATTCACCCCTCCACTTT	CASSQDRDNSPLHF
.	TRBV5-4	16	TRBD1	TRBJ1-2	TGTGCCAGCAGCATTGACAGGGCGGGCGTAAAGGATGGCTACACCTTC	CASSIDRAGVKDGYTF
few	TRBV15	15	TRBD1	TRBJ1-4	TGTGCCACCAGCAGAGGGGGACAGGGGGAAGAAAAACTGTTTTTT	CATSRGGQGEEKLFF
.	TRBV10-3	13	.	TRBJ1-1	TGTGCCATCAGTGGCGGGGGGGACACTGAAGCTTTCTTT	CAISGGGDTEAFF
.	TRBV10-1	15	TRBD1	TRBJ2-2	TGCGCCAGCAGTACCGACAGGGCGAACACCGGGGAGCTGTTTTTT	CASSTDRANTGELFF
.	TRBV28	14	TRBD2	TRBJ2-7	TGTGCCACCCATGTAGGCGGGAGTGTCAACGAGCAGTACTTC	CATHVGGSVNEQYF
few	TRBV9	14	.	TRBJ2-5	TGTGCCAGCAGCGGGACTGGGGGGATGGAGACCCAGTACTTC	CASSGTGGMETQYF
.	TRBV6-1	11	.	TRBJ2-1	TGTGCCAGCAGTTCCTTAGAGGAGCAGTTCTTC	CASSSLEEQFF
.	TRBV9	16	.	TRBJ1-6	TGTGCCAGCAGCGTAGGAGAGGCAGGGCGAGGTTCACCCCTCCACTTT	CASSVGEAGRGSPLHF
.	TRBV6-5	15	TRBD1	TRBJ1-1	TGTGCCAGCAGCCGACCGGGACAGGGACAAACTGAAGCTTTCTTT	CASSRPGQGQTEAFF
.	TRBV7-9	12	TRBD1	TRBJ1-2	TGTGCTTTACAGGGGCAGAACTATGGCTACACCTTC	CALQGQNYGYTF
.	TRBV5-8	14	.	TRBJ1-2	TGTGCCAGCAGCTTACAAGGGGGAGTTTACGGCTACACCTTC	CASSLQGGVYGYTF
.	TRBV7-8	13	.	TRBJ2-1	TGTGCCAGCAGTCTTTATCGGTCGAACGCACCCTTCTTC	CASSLYRSNAPFF
.	TRBV5-1	14	TRBD2	TRBJ2-7	TGCGCCAGCAGCTGGAGAGCGGGAAGCTACGAGCAGTACTTC	CASSWRAGSYEQYF
.	TRBV27	17	TRBD1	TRBJ1-5	TGTGCCAGCAGTTTATGGGGTACAGGGGGCGAGGATCAGCCCCAGCATTTT	CASSLWGTGGEDQPQHF
.	TRBV4-3	15	TRBD1	TRBJ1-1	TGCGCCAGCAGCCAAAGGGACAGGGGGAACACTGAAGCTTTCTTT	CASSQRDRGNTEAFF
.	TRBV9	16	TRBD2	TRBJ2-1	TGTGCCAGCAGCGTAGTGGCAGCGGGGGGGAACAATGAGCAGTTCTTC	CASSVVAAGGNNEQFF
.	TRBV7-2	16	.	TRBJ2-5	TGTGCCAGCAGCTTAGCGATGGTAGCGGTGAGAGAGACCCAGTACTTC	CASSLAMVAVRETQYF
.	TRBV7-7	15	TRBD2	TRBJ2-7	TGTGCCAGCAGCTTAGCTAGCGGGGACTCCTACGAGCAGTACTTC	CASSLASGDSYEQYF
once	TRBV11-2	12	.	TRBJ2-7	TGTGCCAGCAGCATCAACAGGGACGAGCAGTACTTC	CASSINRDEQYF
.	TRBV5-6	11	.	TRBJ1-1	TGTGCCAGCAGCTTGTTGGCAGAAGCTTTCTTT	CASSLLAEAFF
.	TRBV7-8	16	.	TRBJ1-4	TGTGCCAGCAGCCCCCGGAGGGCATTCCCTAATGAAAAACTGTTTTTT	CASSPRRAFPNEKLFF
.	TRBV28	17	.	TRBJ1-3	TGTGCCAGCACAAAAATAAGGTTACGGTCAGGTGAAAACACCATATATTTT	CASTKIRLRSGENTIYF